One sample yielded the 4 T cell receptor beta chains listed below, sequenced in a study of shared clonotypes between healthy human individuals. The protocol was immunoSEQ multiplex PCR, while the TCRdb copy is restricted to in-frame clones and leaves out a portion. Of about 490,000 clones in the sample, 81% are singletons; the top ten hold more than 9.5%. The sequenced sample was PBMCs. Receptor source: a middle-aged woman in good health. Some clones in this sample may be carry-over from other donors' samples.

In the case of this clone: This likely reflects a read error, since a far larger clone is one base away. The chain recombines TRBV7-2 with TRBJ1-1; the D is unclear. This CDR3 is 13 amino acids long. Germline loops: CDR1 SGHTA, CDR2 FQGNSA. V was clipped by 4 bases and J by 7 bases, with 13 bases between them. The CDR3 bases are TGTGCCAGCAGCTCACCTTCTTTAGTTGAAGCTTTCTTT. It codes for CASSSPSLVEAFF. Looking up the rest from reference TRBV7-2 and TRBJ1-1 gives the full variable domain: GAGVSQSPSNKVTEKGKDVELRCDPISGHTALYWYRQSLGQGLEFLIYFQGNSAPDKSGLPSDRFSAERTGGSVSTLTIQRTQQEDSAVYLCASSSPSLVEAFFGQGTRLTVV.

Regarding this clone: A far larger clone is just one base off, so this is likely a read error. Other DNA variants within this sample encode the same CDR3. DNA of the CDR3: TGTGCCAGCAGCCGAATAGGACAGGGGGCCTCTGAAGCTTTCTTT. This gives the protein CASSRIGQGASEAFF. The J gene is TRBJ1-1, the V gene TRBV7-7, with 11 bases matching TRBD1. J was trimmed by 6 bases and V by 5 bases; bases with no gene match: 8. The CDR3 length is 15 residues. Per the germline V gene, CDR1 is SSHAT and CDR2 is FNYEAQ (reference sequence).

The rearrangement joins TRBV5-1 to TRBJ2-1; 7 nucleotides align to TRBD1. Germline CDR1 reads SGHRS; CDR2 reads YFSETQ. The CDR3 sequence is 15 residues long. V was clipped by 0 bases and J by 5 bases; unmatched bases: 5. The CDR3 here is CASSLEGAKDNEQFF. The CDR3 DNA reads TGCGCCAGCAGCTTGGAGGGGGCCAAAGACAATGAGCAGTTCTTC.

To note about this clone: The same CDR3 is also encoded by other DNA sequences in this sample. The rearrangement uses TRBV5-1 and TRBJ1-2; D not certain. The CDR3 loop spans 15 amino acids. Trimming took 0 bases from V and 0 from J, leaving 9 bases between them. In germline, CDR1 is SGHRS, CDR2 YFSETQ. The CDR3 spells CASSLAGGTNYGYTF. CDR3 sequence (DNA): TGCGCCAGCAGCTTGGCTGGCGGGACTAACTATGGCTACACCTTC.